Following are 26 T cell receptor beta chains from one sample sequenced in a study of blood T cell repertoires in COVID-19. Some clones are missing from TCRdb's copy, which holds only in-frame ones; the method was immunoSEQ multiplex PCR. The data contain approximately 75,000 clones, approximately 87% of them singletons. Input material: peripheral blood. The origin of the receptors is a woman aged 80 or over with acute or convalescent COVID-19.

V gene TRBV15 combines with J gene TRBJ1-1, with TRBD1 matching over 8 bases. CDR3 length: 16 amino acids. V lost 2 bases to trimming and J lost 2 bases; unmatched junction nucleotides: 7. Germline-derived CDR1 and CDR2 are LNHNV and YYDKDF (reference sequence). The CDR3 sequence is CATSRTGGVINTEAFF. CDR3 sequence (DNA): TGTGCCACCAGCAGAACAGGGGGAGTCATTAACACTGAAGCTTTCTTT.

The rearrangement joins TRBV3-1 (or the pseudogene TRBV3-2) to TRBJ1-2; D not resolved. The CDR3 is 13 residues long. V lost 0 bases and J 8 bases, leaving 10 bases between the germline ends. The germline gives CDR1 LGHDT, CDR2 YNNKEL (reference sequence). DNA for the CDR3: TGTGCCAGCAGCCAAGATGTGACGGGAGGCTACACCTTC. Protein: CASSQDVTGGYTF.

The rearrangement uses TRBV6-1 and TRBJ1-5, with D tentatively TRBD1 (5 bases). Germline V CDR1 and CDR2: MNHNS, SASEGT. V lost 0 bases and J 2 bases, leaving 8 bases between the germline ends. The CDR3 runs to 15 residues. CDR3 amino acids: CASSEAGGGNQPQHF. As DNA, the CDR3 is TGTGCCAGCAGTGAAGCGGGGGGGGGCAATCAGCCCCAGCATTTT.

This chain connects TRBV7-3 to TRBJ1-2; D unclear. V was shortened by 5 bases and J by 4 bases, with 11 bases between the two germline ends. Germline CDR1 SGHTA, CDR2 FQGTGA. This CDR3 region has 13 residues. CDR3 coding DNA: TGTGCCAGCAGCGACGGACTGGGCTATGGCTACACCTTC. It specifies CASSDGLGYGYTF.

The chain is built from TRBV19 and TRBJ2-2, with D perhaps TRBD2 (6 bases). Trimming removed 3 bases at V and 0 bases at J, with 11 bases between. CDR1 and CDR2 (germline): LNHDA, SQIVND (reference sequence). This CDR3 has 16 residues. As DNA, the CDR3 is TGTGCCAGTAGTATTCCGGCGGGATCGAACACCGGGGAGCTGTTTTTT. It encodes CASSIPAGSNTGELFF.

This clone was seen only a few times. The J gene is TRBJ2-7, the V gene TRBV5-1, with 8 bases fitting TRBD1. The CDR3 runs 13 residues. J lost 6 bases, V lost 4 bases, and 6 bases had no gene match. From germline, CDR1 is SGHRS and CDR2 YFSETQ. Written as DNA, the CDR3 is TGCGCCAGCAGCCTAAACGGACAGGGCGAGCAGTACTTC. It is translated as CASSLNGQGEQYF. Full variable domain (missing parts from reference TRBV5-1 and TRBJ2-7): KAGVTQTPRYLIKTRGQQVTLSCSPISGHRSVSWYQQTPGQGLQFLFEYFSETQRNKGNFPGRFSGRQFSNSRSEMNVSTLELGDSALYLCASSLNGQGEQYFGPGTRLTVT.

This clone was counted once. The V call is TRBV30, the J call TRBJ1-2; weak D call: TRBD1 (5 bases). The CDR3 is 15 amino acids. V lost 0 bases and J 0 bases, leaving 11 bases between the germline ends. Germline CDR1 and CDR2: GTSNPN and SVGIG (reference sequence). The CDR3 sequence: CAWSVFSGANYGYTF. The CDR3, as DNA: TGTGCCTGGAGTGTTTTTTCGGGGGCTAACTATGGCTACACCTTC.

The chain uses TRBV5-4 and TRBJ1-5, with a tentative D call TRBD1 (5 bases). The V gene's germline CDR1 is SGHNT and CDR2 YYREEE (reference sequence). With 3 bases removed from V and 0 bases from J, the gap between germline ends came to 7 bases. The length of the CDR3 is 14 residues. CDR3 DNA: TGTGCCAGCAGCTGGAGGGGTAGCAATCAGCCCCAGCATTTT. Translating gives CASSWRGSNQPQHF.

This chain links TRBV6-6 with TRBJ2-7; TRBD1 matches at 10 bases. J lost 4 bases, V lost 5 bases, and 17 bases had no gene match. This CDR3 has 18 amino acids. Per germline, CDR1 MNHNY and CDR2 SVGAGI (reference sequence). DNA of the CDR3: TGTGCCAGCAGTCCCGGGACAGGGGTTGGATGGATGCAATACGAGCAGTACTTC. Translated, it gives CASSPGTGVGWMQYEQYF.

As DNA, the CDR3 is TGTGCCAGTAGTCTCGGGACTAGCGGGGGGATTCCATCCGGGGAGCTGTTTTTT. Its translation: CASSLGTSGGIPSGELFF. This chain joins TRBV19 and TRBJ2-2, with 15 bases identical to TRBD2. CDR1 is LNHDA, CDR2 SQIVND, per germline (reference sequence). V was clipped by 5 bases and J by 6 bases; unmatched bases: 10. The CDR3 loop spans 18 amino acids.

This sequence joins TRBV19 and TRBJ2-6, with a weak D call TRBD2 (6 bases). Germline lookup yields CDR1 LNHDA and CDR2 SQIVND (reference sequence). The CDR3 is 17 amino acids. The ends were cut back, 5 bases at V and 1 base at J, with 15 bases in the middle. The CDR3, as DNA: TGTGCCAGTAGTCCCTCGGGGGTATGGTCTGGGGCCAACGTCCTGACTTTC. Its protein product is CASSPSGVWSGANVLTF.

The chain links TRBV7-9 to TRBJ2-1; TRBD2 matches at 7 bases. The CDR3 runs 18 residues. J lost 1 base, V lost 5 bases, and 14 bases had no gene match. Germline assignment: CDR1 SEHNR and CDR2 FQNEAQ (reference sequence). In DNA form, the CDR3 reads TGTGCCAGCAGCCCTATAGCGGGTGCTCCCTCTTCCTACAATGAGCAGTTCTTC. Translation: CASSPIAGAPSSYNEQFF.

This chain connects TRBV2 to TRBJ2-6, with TRBD1 as a possible D gene (6 bases). The germline V gene has CDR1 SNHLY and CDR2 FYNNEI. This CDR3 contains 15 residues. Trimming removed 11 bases from V and 2 bases from J, with 16 bases in between. This CDR3 reads CAGLTGRTGANVLTF. CDR3 bases: TGTGCCGGACTGACAGGACGGACTGGGGCCAACGTCCTGACTTTC.

The chain uses TRBV7-3 and TRBJ1-3, with D perhaps TRBD1 (5 bases). V dropped 5 bases and J dropped 8 bases, with 13 bases sitting between them. The CDR3 length is 13 residues. From germline, CDR1 is SGHTA and CDR2 FQGTGA. The CDR3 here is CASSTQGGDTIYF. The DNA for the CDR3 is TGTGCCAGCAGCACGCAGGGCGGGGACACCATATATTTT.

V gene TRBV5-6 combines with J gene TRBJ2-7; 10 bases match TRBD2. Germline CDR1 reads SGHDT; CDR2 reads YYEEEE. The CDR3 has 15 residues. The trim removed 4 bases at V and 3 bases at J, leaving 7 bases unmatched. The CDR3 DNA is TGTGCCAGCAGCCCCCGGACTAGCGGATTCTACGAGCAGTACTTC. Translated, it gives CASSPRTSGFYEQYF.

The chain couples TRBV5-6 to TRBJ1-5; possible D gene TRBD1, 5 bases. This CDR3 has 15 amino acids. The ends were cut back, 0 bases at V and 1 base at J, with 8 bases in the middle. Germline CDR1 is SGHDT and CDR2 is YYEEEE. This CDR3 is CASSLGGRSNQPQHF. The CDR3 DNA reads as TGTGCCAGCAGCTTGGGGGGCAGGAGCAATCAGCCCCAGCATTTT.

CDR3 in DNA: TGCGCCAGCAGCTTGTCTTTGGCGGGGGTGGTGAACACTGAAGCTTTCTTT. This translates into CASSLSLAGVVNTEAFF. V usage is TRBV5-1 and J usage is TRBJ1-1; weak D call: TRBD1 (5 bases). The germline gives CDR1 SGHRS, CDR2 YFSETQ. Trimming removed 1 base from V and 0 bases from J, with 16 bases in between. The CDR3 runs 17 residues.

The chain combines TRBV5-4 with TRBJ2-3; 13 bases fit TRBD2. The CDR3 covers 16 residues. Germline CDR1 reads SGHNT; CDR2 reads YYREEE (reference sequence). Losses at the gene ends were 4 bases for V and 5 bases for J; bases not matched to a gene: 7. The CDR3 region is CASSPTSGGGIDTQYF. DNA of the CDR3: TGTGCCAGCAGCCCTACTAGCGGGGGGGGGATAGATACGCAGTATTTT.

J is TRBJ2-1 and V is TRBV9; D is unresolved. V lost 4 bases and J lost 0, with 2 bases in between. Per the germline V gene, CDR1 is SGDLS and CDR2 is YYNGEE. CDR3 length equals 12 residues. CDR3 nucleotides: TGTGCCAGCAGCTACTCCTACAATGAGCAGTTCTTC. Its protein is CASSYSYNEQFF.

This chain connects TRBV7-9 to TRBJ2-3, with TRBD2 as a possible D gene (6 bases). From germline, CDR1 is SEHNR and CDR2 FQNEAQ (reference sequence). The V end was cut by 3 bases, the J end by 3 bases, with 16 bases between. The CDR3 contains 16 residues. CDR3 in DNA: TGTGCCAGCAGCTTCGTTGGTAGCGGTAAGACAGATACGCAGTATTTT. This encodes CASSFVGSGKTDTQYF.

The chain recombines TRBV11-2 with TRBJ2-1, with D unclear. Per germline, CDR1 SGHAT and CDR2 FQNNGV. The V end lost 3 bases, the J end lost 0 bases, and 9 bases lay between the germline ends. There are 15 residues in the CDR3. The CDR3 sequence: CASSFTSSSYNEQFF. DNA of the CDR3: TGTGCCAGCAGCTTTACATCAAGCTCCTACAATGAGCAGTTCTTC.

This chain links TRBV4-2 with TRBJ1-4; 7 bases are shared with TRBD1. Germline trimming cut 0 bases from V and 8 bases from J; bases unmatched to any gene: 6. The CDR3 extends over 15 amino acids. Germline CDR1 reads LGHNA; CDR2 reads YNFKEQ. CDR3 DNA: TGTGCCAGCAGCCAAGAGGGACAGCAAGGAGAAAAACTGTTTTTT. This codes for CASSQEGQQGEKLFF.

This clone came up once. This sequence joins TRBV5-6 and TRBJ1-6; D is unresolved. In germline, CDR1 is SGHDT, CDR2 YYEEEE. The CDR3 is 15 residues long. Trimming took 0 bases from V and 6 from J, leaving 10 bases between them. DNA of the CDR3: TGTGCCAGCAGCTTGGATACAGCGGCTAATTCACCCCTCCACTTT. Its protein is CASSLDTAANSPLHF.

The chain is built from TRBV9 and TRBJ2-5; maybe TRBD2 (6 bases). CDR1 SGDLS and CDR2 YYNGEE come from the germline V gene. The V end was cut by 3 bases, the J end by 5 bases, with 17 bases between. This CDR3 is 15 amino acids long. Here the CDR3 reads CASSGWDSPRETQYF. In DNA, the CDR3 is TGTGCCAGCAGCGGGTGGGACTCCCCGCGGGAGACCCAGTACTTC.

The chain employs TRBV2 and TRBJ1-4; 8 nucleotides agree with TRBD1. The V gene's germline CDR1 is SNHLY and CDR2 FYNNEI. This CDR3 region has 17 residues. The V gene end was trimmed by 5 bases and the J gene end by 3 bases; junction bases not matched to a gene: 11. In nucleotides, the CDR3 is TGTGCCAGCAGTTTCCCCCCAGGGGGCGGGTCTAATGAAAAACTGTTTTTT. Its protein is CASSFPPGGGSNEKLFF. Looking up the rest from reference TRBV2 and TRBJ1-4 gives the full variable domain: EPEVTQTPSHQVTQMGQEVILRCVPISNHLYFYWYRQILGQKVEFLVSFYNNEISEKSEIFDDQFSVERPDGSNFTLKIRSTKLEDSAMYFCASSFPPGGGSNEKLFFGSGTQLSVL.

The rearrangement uses TRBV4-2 and TRBJ2-2; D not resolved. With 1 base removed from V and 5 bases from J, the gap between germline ends came to 5 bases. This CDR3 is built from 13 residues. Germline V gene data show CDR1 as LGHNA and CDR2 as YNFKEQ. The CDR3 is CASSQVRTGELFF. The CDR3 region has the DNA TGTGCCAGCAGCCAAGTACGGACCGGGGAGCTGTTTTTT.